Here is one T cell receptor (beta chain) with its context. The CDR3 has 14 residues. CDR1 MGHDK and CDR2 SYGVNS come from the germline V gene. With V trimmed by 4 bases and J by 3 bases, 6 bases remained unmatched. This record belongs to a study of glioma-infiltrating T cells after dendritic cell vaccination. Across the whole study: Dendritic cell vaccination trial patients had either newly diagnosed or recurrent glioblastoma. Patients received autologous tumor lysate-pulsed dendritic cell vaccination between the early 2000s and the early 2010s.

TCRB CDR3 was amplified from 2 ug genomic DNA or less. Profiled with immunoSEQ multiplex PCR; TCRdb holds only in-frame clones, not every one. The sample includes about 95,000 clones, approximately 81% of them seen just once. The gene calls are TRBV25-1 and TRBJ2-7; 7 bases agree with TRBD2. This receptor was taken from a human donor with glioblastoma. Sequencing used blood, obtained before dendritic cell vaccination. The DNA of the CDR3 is TGTGCCAGCAGTGGACGACTAGCTCTCTACGAGCAGTACTTC. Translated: CASSGRLALYEQYF.